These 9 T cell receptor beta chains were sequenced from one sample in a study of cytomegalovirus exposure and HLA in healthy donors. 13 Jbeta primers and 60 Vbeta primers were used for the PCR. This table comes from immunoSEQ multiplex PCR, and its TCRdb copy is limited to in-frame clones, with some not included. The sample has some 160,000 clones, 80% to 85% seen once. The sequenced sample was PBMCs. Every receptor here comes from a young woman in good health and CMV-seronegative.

The DNA of the CDR3 is TGTGCCAGCAGTTCGCAGGTCAGGCCCATGAACACTGAAGCTTTCTTT. It translates to CASSSQVRPMNTEAFF. The gene calls are TRBV5-5 and TRBJ1-1; D is unresolved. CDR1 and CDR2 (germline): SGHKS, YYEKEE (reference sequence). With 5 bases removed from V and 0 bases from J, the gap between germline ends came to 17 bases. The CDR3 contains 16 residues.

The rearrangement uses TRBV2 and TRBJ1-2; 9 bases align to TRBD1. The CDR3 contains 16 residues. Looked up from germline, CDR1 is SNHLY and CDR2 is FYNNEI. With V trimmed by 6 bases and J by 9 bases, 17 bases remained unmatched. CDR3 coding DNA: TGTGCCAGCAGATATGGGGACAGGGCTAATACCCCAAGCTACACCTTC. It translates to CASRYGDRANTPSYTF.

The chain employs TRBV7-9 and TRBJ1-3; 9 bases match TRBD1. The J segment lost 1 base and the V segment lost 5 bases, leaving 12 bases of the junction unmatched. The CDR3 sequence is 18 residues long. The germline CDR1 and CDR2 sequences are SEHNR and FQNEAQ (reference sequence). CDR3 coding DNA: TGTGCCAGCAGCCTTGGGACAGGGTCGTGGGCGTCTGGAAACACCATATATTTT. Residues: CASSLGTGSWASGNTIYF.

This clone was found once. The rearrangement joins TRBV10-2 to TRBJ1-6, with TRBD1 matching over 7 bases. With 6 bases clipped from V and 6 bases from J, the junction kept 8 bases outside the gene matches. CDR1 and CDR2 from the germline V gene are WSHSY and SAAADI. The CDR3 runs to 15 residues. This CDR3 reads CASRGTVSFNSPLHF. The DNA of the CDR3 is TGCGCCAGCAGAGGGACAGTGAGTTTTAATTCACCCCTCCACTTT.

The CDR3 DNA is TGTGCCACCAGCAGCCCTGGAGCTAACTCCTACGAGCAGTACTTC. Protein: CATSSPGANSYEQYF. This chain joins TRBV15 and TRBJ2-7, with D unclear. Germline V lookup: CDR1 LNHNV, CDR2 YYDKDF (reference sequence). The V end lost 3 bases, the J end lost 0 bases, and 12 bases lay between the germline ends. The CDR3 runs to 15 residues.

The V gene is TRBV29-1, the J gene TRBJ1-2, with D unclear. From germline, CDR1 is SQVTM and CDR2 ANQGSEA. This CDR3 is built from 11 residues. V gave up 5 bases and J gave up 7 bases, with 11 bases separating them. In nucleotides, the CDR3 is TGCAGCGTTATGCCCCAGGCTGGCTACACCTTC. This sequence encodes CSVMPQAGYTF.

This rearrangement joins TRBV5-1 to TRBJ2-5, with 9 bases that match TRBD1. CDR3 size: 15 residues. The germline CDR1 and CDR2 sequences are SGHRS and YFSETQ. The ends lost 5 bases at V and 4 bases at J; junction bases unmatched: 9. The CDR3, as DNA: TGCGCCAGCAGATTTCTTACAGGGGGCGGAGAGACCCAGTACTTC. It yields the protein CASRFLTGGGETQYF.

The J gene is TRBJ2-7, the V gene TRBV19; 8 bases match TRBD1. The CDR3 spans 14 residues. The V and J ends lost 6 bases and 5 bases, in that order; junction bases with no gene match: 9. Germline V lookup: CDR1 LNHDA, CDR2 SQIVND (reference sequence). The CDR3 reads CASRPGQGFHEQYF. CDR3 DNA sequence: TGTGCCAGTAGGCCTGGACAGGGATTCCACGAGCAGTACTTC.

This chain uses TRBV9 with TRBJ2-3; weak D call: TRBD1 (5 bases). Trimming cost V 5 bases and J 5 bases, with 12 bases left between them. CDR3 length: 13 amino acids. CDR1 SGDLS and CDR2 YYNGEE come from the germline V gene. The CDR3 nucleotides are TGTGCCAGCAGATCCAGGGCGGAAGATACGCAGTATTTT. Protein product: CASRSRAEDTQYF.